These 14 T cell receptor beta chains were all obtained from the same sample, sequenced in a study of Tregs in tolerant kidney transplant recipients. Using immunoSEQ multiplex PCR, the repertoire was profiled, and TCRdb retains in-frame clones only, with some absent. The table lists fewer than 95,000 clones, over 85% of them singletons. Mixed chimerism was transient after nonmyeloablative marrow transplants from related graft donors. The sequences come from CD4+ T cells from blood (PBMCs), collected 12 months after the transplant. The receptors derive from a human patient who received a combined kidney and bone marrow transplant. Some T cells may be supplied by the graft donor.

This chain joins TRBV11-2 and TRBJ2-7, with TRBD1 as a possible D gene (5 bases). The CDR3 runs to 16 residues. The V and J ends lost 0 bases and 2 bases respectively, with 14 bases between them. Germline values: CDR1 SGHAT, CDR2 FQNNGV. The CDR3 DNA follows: TGTGCCAGCAGCTTAGAGAAAACAGGATATCCCTACGAGCAGTACTTC. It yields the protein CASSLEKTGYPYEQYF. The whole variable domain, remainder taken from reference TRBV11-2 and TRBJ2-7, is EAGVAQSPRYKIIEKRQSVAFWCNPISGHATLYWYQQILGQGPKLLIQFQNNGVVDDSQLPKDRFSAERLKGVDSTLKIQPAKLEDSAVYLCASSLEKTGYPYEQYFGPGTRLTVT.

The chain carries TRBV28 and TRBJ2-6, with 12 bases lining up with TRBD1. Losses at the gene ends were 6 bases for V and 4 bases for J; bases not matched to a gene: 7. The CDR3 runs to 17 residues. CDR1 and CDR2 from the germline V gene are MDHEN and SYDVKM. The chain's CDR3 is CASRPGQGALGANVLTF. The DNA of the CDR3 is TGTGCCAGCAGACCGGGACAGGGGGCGTTGGGGGCCAACGTCCTGACTTTC. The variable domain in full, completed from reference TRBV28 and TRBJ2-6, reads DVKVTQSSRYLVKRTGEKVFLECVQDMDHENMFWYRQDPGLGLRLIYFSYDVKMKEKGDIPEGYSVSREKKERFSLILESASTNQTSMYLCASRPGQGALGANVLTFGAGSRLTVL.

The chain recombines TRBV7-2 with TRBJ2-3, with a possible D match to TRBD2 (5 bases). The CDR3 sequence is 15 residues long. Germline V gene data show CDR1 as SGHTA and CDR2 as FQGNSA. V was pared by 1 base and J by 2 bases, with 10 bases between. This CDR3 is CASSLVGGNTDTQYF. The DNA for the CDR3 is TGTGCCAGCAGCTTAGTTGGAGGCAACACAGATACGCAGTATTTT.

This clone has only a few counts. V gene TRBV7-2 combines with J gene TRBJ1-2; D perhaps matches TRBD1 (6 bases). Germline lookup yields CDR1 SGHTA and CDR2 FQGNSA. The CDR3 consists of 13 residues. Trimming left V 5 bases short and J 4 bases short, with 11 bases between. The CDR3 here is CASSIQGSYGYTF. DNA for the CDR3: TGTGCCAGCAGCATACAGGGTAGCTATGGCTACACCTTC.

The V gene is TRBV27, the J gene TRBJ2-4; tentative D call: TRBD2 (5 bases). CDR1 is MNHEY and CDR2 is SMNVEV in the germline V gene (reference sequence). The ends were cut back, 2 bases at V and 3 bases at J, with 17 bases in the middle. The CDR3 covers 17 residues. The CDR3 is CASSLKRSGKVKNIQYF. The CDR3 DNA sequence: TGTGCCAGCAGTTTAAAGCGGTCGGGGAAGGTCAAAAACATTCAGTACTTC.

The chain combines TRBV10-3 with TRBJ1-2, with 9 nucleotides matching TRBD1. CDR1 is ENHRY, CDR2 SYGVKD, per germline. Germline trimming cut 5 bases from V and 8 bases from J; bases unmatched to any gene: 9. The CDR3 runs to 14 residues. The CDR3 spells CAISPGTGLSGYTF. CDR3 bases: TGTGCCATCAGTCCCGGGACAGGGTTGTCCGGCTACACCTTC.

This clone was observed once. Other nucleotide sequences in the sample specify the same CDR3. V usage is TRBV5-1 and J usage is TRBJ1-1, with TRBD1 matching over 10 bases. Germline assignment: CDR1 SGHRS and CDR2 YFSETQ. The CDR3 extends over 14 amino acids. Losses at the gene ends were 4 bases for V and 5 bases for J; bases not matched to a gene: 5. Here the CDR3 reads CASSLGQGGTEAFF. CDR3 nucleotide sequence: TGCGCCAGCAGCCTTGGACAGGGGGGGACTGAAGCTTTCTTT.

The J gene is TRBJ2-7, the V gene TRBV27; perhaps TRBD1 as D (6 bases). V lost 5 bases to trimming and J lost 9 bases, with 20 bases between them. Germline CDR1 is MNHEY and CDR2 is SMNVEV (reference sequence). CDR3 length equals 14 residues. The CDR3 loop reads CASSTGHPVSAQYF. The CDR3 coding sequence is TGTGCCAGCAGTACGGGACACCCCGTGAGTGCGCAGTACTTC.

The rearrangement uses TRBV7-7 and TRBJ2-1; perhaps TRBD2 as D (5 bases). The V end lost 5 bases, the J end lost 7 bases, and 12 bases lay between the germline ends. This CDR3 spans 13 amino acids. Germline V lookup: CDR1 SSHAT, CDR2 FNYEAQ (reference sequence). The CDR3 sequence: CASSIGGYNEQFF. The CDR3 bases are TGTGCCAGCAGCATCGGAGGTTATAATGAGCAGTTCTTC. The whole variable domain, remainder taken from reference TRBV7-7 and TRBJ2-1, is GAGVSQSPRYKVTKRGQDVTLRCDPISSHATLYWYQQALGQGPEFLTYFNYEAQPDKSGLPSDRFSAERPEGSISTLTIQRTEQRDSAMYRCASSIGGYNEQFFGPGTRLTVL.

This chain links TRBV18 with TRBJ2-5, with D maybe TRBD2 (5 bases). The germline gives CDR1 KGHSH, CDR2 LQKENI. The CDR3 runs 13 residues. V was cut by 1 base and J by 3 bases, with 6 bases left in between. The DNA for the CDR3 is TGTGCCAGCTCACCACTGGGAGAAGAGACCCAGTACTTC. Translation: CASSPLGEETQYF. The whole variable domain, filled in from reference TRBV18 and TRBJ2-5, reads NAGVMQNPRHLVRRRGQEARLRCSPMKGHSHVYWYRQLPEEGLKFMVYLQKENIIDESGMPKERFSAEFPKEGPSILRIQQVVRGDSAAYFCASSPLGEETQYFGPGTRLLVL.

CDR3 nucleotide sequence: TGTGCCAGCAGCTCCAGCCGGACAGGGAACTACGAGCAGTACTTC. This translates into CASSSSRTGNYEQYF. V gene TRBV7-2 combines with J gene TRBJ2-7; 8 nucleotides align to TRBD1. Germline V CDR1 and CDR2: SGHTA, FQGNSA. V lost 4 bases to trimming and J lost 3 bases; unmatched junction nucleotides: 8. CDR3 length: 15 residues.

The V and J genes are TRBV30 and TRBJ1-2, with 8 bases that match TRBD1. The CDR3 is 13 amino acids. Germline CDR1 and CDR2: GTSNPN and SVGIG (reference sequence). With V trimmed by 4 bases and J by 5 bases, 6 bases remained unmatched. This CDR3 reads CAWNGQGGYGYTF. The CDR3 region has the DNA TGTGCCTGGAACGGACAGGGAGGGTATGGCTACACCTTC.

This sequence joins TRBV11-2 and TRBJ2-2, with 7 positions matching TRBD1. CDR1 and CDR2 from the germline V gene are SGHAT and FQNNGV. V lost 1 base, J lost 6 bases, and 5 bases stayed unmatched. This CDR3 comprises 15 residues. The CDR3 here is CASSLGTGSSGELFF. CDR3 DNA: TGTGCCAGCAGCTTAGGGACAGGTTCTTCCGGGGAGCTGTTTTTT.

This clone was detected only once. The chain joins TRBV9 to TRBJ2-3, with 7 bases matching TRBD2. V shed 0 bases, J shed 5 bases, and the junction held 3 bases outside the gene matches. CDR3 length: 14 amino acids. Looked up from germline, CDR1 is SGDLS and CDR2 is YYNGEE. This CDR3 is CASSVASGGDTQYF. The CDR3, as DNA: TGTGCCAGCAGCGTAGCTTCGGGGGGAGATACGCAGTATTTT.